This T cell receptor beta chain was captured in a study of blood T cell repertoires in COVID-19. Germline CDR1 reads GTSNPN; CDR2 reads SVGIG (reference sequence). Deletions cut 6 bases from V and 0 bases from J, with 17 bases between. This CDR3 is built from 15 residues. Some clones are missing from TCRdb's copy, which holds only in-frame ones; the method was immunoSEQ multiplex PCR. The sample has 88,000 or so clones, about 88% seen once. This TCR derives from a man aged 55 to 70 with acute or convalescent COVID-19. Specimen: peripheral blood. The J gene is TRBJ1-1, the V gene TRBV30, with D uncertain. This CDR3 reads CACDGRRWMNTEAFF. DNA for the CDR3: TGTGCCTGCGATGGGAGGAGGTGGATGAACACTGAAGCTTTCTTT.